This T cell receptor beta chain comes out of a study of blood T cell repertoires in COVID-19. Study-level background: Material from acute and convalescent COVID-19 was sourced from the United States, Italy and Spain. The analysed material was cDNA or gDNA that came from T cells, B-cell-depleted T cells, or PBMCs.

Sequencing was performed with immunoSEQ multiplex PCR; in TCRdb, only in-frame clones are kept and a portion is missing. The sample shows roughly 460,000 clones, around 90% of them seen only once. V dropped 0 bases and J dropped 0 bases, with 10 bases sitting between them. In germline, CDR1 is SGHVS, CDR2 FQNEAQ. CDR3 length: 16 residues. The V call is TRBV7-8, the J call TRBJ2-3, with a weak D call TRBD2 (5 bases). This TCR was recovered from a man aged 18 to 35 with COVID-19, enrolled during active disease. Sequenced: peripheral blood. The CDR3, as DNA: TGTGCCAGCAGCTTAGCGGTCGGACTTAGCACAGATACGCAGTATTTT. It specifies CASSLAVGLSTDTQYF.